Sequencing of this T cell receptor beta chain was carried out in a study of blood T cell repertoires in COVID-19. Produced via immunoSEQ multiplex PCR; TCRdb's table is partial and in-frame only. The data hold about 260,000 clones, with roughly 86% observed a single time. The CDR3 runs to 14 residues. Germline V gene data show CDR1 as SGHRS and CDR2 as YFSETQ. V lost 0 bases to trimming and J lost 5 bases, with 10 bases between them. V is TRBV5-1 and J is TRBJ2-3, with D perhaps TRBD1 (6 bases). The source of this sequence is a human donor in a cohort sampled during active COVID-19. The sequencing sample was made of peripheral blood. This chain's CDR3 is CASSLGQVVDTQYF. In nucleotides, the CDR3 is TGCGCCAGCAGCTTGGGACAGGTCGTAGATACGCAGTATTTT.